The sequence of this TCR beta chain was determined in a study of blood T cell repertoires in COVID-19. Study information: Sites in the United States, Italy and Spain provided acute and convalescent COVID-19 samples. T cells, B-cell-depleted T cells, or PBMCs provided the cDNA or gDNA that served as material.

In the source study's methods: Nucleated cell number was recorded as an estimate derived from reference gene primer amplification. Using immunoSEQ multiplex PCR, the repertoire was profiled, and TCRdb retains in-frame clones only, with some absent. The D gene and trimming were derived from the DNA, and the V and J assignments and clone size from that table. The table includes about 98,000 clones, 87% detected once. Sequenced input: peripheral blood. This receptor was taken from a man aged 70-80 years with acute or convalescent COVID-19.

The CDR3 DNA follows: TGTGCCAGCAGTTTAATAGTTGGTGAAAAACTGTTTTTT. Residues: CASSLIVGEKLFF. The J gene is TRBJ1-4, the V gene TRBV12-3 or TRBV12-4; unclear D gene. This CDR3 contains 13 residues. Trimming cost V 2 bases and J 7 bases, with 8 bases left between them.